This is a list of T cell receptor beta chains from one sample in a study of blood T cell repertoires in COVID-19. Data came from immunoSEQ multiplex PCR; TCRdb stores just in-frame clones and leaves some out. The sample lists 95,000 to 150,000 clones, roughly 92% occurring once. Sample: peripheral blood. Every receptor here comes from a man aged 45-60 years with COVID-19, enrolled during active disease. Both conserved end residues are trimmed from each CDR3. The D gene is left open where the match is weak. Expanded clones get a size class; other rows say once, few or many, or leave the size out.

V	J	D	size	CDR3
TRBV6-5	TRBJ2-1	TRBD2	once	ASSYTSGEYNEQF
TRBV6-2/TRBV6-3	TRBJ2-2	.	.	ASSYPAAGELF
TRBV29-1	TRBJ1-1	TRBD1	.	SVGQGENTEAF
TRBV29-1	TRBJ1-3	TRBD1	.	SVVQGANTIY
TRBV15	TRBJ2-7	.	.	ATSRVAGLIDEQY
TRBV5-1	TRBJ2-3	TRBD2	once	ASSIAGSTDTQY
TRBV19	TRBJ1-5	TRBD1	.	ASDLGTGTQPQH
TRBV9	TRBJ2-1	TRBD2	once	ASSVDWLAGTNEQF
TRBV19	TRBJ1-2	.	.	ASSIDGGPRGYT
TRBV9	TRBJ2-1	TRBD2	.	ASSVAGGSSYNEQF
TRBV7-9	TRBJ1-5	TRBD1	few	ASSSTGDQPQH
TRBV6-5	TRBJ1-5	TRBD1	.	ASRRTGNQPQH
TRBV24-1	TRBJ1-3	.	once	ATSDPMRGGGNTIY
TRBV4-1	TRBJ2-1	.	.	ASSQGVGDFLRSYNEQF
TRBV3-1/TRBV3-2	TRBJ2-7	TRBD1	.	ASSPPGTGSEQY